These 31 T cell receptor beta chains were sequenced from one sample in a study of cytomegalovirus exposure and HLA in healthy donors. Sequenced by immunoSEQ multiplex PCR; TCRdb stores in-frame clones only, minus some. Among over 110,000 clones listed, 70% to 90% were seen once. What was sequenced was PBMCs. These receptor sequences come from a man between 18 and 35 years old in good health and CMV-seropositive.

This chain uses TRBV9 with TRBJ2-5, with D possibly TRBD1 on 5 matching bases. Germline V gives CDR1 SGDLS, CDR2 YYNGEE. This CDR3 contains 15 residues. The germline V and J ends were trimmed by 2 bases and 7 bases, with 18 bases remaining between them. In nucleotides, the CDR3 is TGTGCCAGCAGCGTGGGGCAGAGCCTAATAGGGACCCAGTACTTC. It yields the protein CASSVGQSLIGTQYF.

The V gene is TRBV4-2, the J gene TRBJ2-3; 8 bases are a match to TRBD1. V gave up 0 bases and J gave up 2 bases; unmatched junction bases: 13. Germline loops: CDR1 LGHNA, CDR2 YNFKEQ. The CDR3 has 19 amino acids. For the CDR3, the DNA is TGTGCCAGCAGCCAAGAGTATCGGGCCGGGACAGGATTCACAGATACGCAGTATTTT. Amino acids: CASSQEYRAGTGFTDTQYF.

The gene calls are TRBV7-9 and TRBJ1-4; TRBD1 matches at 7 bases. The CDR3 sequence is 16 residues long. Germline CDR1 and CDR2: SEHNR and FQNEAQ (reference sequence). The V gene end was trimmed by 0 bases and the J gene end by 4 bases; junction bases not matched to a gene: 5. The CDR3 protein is CASSLAVTGDNEKLFF. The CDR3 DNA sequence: TGTGCCAGCAGCTTAGCGGTAACAGGGGATAATGAAAAACTGTTTTTT.

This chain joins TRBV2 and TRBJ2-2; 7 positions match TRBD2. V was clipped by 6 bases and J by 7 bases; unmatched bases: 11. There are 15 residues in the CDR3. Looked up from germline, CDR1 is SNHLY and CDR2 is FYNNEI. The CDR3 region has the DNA TGTGCCAGCAGAGCCGGGAGGTCGGTGGGCGGGGAGCTGTTTTTT. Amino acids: CASRAGRSVGGELFF. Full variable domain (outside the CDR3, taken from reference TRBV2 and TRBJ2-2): EPEVTQTPSHQVTQMGQEVILRCVPISNHLYFYWYRQILGQKVEFLVSFYNNEISEKSEIFDDQFSVERPDGSNFTLKIRSTKLEDSAMYFCASRAGRSVGGELFFGEGSRLTVL.

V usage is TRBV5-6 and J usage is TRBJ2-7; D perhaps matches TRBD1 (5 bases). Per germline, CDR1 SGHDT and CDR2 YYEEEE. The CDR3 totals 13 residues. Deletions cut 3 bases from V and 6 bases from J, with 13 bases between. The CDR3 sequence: CASSSGRAREQYF. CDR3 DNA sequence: TGTGCCAGCAGCTCGGGCAGGGCGCGCGAGCAGTACTTC.

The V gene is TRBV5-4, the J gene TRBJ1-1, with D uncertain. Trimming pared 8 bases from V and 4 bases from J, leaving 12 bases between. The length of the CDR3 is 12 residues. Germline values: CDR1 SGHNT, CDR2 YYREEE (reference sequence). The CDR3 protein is CASPILSTEAFF. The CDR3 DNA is TGTGCCAGTCCTATATTGAGCACTGAAGCTTTCTTT. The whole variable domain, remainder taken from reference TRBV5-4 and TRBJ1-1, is ETGVTQSPTHLIKTRGQQVTLRCSSQSGHNTVSWYQQALGQGPQFIFQYYREEENGRGNFPPRFSGLQFPNYSSELNVNALELDDSALYLCASPILSTEAFFGQGTRLTVV.

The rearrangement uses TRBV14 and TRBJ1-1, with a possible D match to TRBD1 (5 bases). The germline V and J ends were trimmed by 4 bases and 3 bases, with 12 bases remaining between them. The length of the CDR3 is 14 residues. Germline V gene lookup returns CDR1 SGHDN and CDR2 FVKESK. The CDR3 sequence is CASSRLGGDTEAFF. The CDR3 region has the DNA TGTGCCAGCAGCCGCCTCGGGGGGGACACTGAAGCTTTCTTT.

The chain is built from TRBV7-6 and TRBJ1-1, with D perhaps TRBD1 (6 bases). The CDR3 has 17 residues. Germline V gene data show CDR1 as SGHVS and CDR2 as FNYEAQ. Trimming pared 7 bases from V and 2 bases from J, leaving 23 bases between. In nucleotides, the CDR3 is TGTGCCAGCACCTCAACTCGGGACAAGGGCTATAACACTGAAGCTTTCTTT. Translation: CASTSTRDKGYNTEAFF.

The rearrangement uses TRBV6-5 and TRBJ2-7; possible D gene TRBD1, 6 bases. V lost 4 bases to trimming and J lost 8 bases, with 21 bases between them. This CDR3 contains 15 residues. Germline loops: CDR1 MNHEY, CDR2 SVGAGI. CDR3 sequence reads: CASSLRQETTSKQYF. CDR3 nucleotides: TGTGCCAGCAGTTTACGACAGGAGACTACTTCCAAGCAGTACTTC.

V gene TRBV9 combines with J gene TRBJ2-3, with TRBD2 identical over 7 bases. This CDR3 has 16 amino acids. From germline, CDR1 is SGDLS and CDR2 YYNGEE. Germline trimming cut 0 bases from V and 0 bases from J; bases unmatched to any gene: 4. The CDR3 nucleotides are TGTGCCAGCAGCGTAGGGGGAGGGCTTAGCACAGATACGCAGTATTTT. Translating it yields CASSVGGGLSTDTQYF. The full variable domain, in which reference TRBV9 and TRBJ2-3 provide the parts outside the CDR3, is DSGVTQTPKHLITATGQRVTLRCSPRSGDLSVYWYQQSLDQGLQFLIQYYNGEERAKGNILERFSAQQFPDLHSELNLSSLELGDSALYFCASSVGGGLSTDTQYFGPGTRLTVL.

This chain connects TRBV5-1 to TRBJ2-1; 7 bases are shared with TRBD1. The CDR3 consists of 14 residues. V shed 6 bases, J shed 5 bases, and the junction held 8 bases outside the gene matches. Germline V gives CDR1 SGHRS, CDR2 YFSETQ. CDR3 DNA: TGCGCCAGCAAAACAGGGGTGGGTGACAATGAGCAGTTCTTC. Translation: CASKTGVGDNEQFF.

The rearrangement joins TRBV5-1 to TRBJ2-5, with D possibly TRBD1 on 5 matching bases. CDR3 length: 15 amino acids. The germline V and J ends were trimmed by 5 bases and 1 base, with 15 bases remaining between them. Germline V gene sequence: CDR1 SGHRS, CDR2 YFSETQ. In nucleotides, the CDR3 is TGCGCCAGCAGAGGAATCGGCACAGGCCAAGAGACCCAGTACTTC. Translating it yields CASRGIGTGQETQYF.

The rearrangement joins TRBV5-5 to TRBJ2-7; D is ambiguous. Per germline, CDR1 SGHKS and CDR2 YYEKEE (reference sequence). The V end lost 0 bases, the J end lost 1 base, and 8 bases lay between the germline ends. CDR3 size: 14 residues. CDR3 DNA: TGTGCCAGCAGCTTGGTGGCAGGATCCTACGAGCAGTACTTC. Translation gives CASSLVAGSYEQYF.

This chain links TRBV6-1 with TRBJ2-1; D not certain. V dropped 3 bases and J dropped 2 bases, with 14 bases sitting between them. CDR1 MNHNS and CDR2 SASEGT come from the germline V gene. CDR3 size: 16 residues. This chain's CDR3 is CASSERRSGAYNEQFF. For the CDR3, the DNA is TGTGCCAGCAGTGAGCGCCGGAGTGGAGCCTACAATGAGCAGTTCTTC.

The DNA for the CDR3 is TGTGCCAGCAGCCAAGTTTCGGCGGGGGGGCATCCAGATACGCAGTATTTT. This sequence encodes CASSQVSAGGHPDTQYF. This rearrangement joins TRBV4-2 to TRBJ2-3; 9 nucleotides match TRBD2. This CDR3 is 17 amino acids long. Losses at the gene ends were 1 base for V and 4 bases for J; bases not matched to a gene: 9. CDR1 is LGHNA, CDR2 YNFKEQ, per germline.

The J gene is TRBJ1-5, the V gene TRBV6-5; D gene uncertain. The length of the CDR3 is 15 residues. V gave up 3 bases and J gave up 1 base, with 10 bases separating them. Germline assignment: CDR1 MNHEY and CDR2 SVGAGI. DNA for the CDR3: TGTGCCAGCAGTTATGGTCGGTCAAGCAATCAGCCCCAGCATTTT. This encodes CASSYGRSSNQPQHF.

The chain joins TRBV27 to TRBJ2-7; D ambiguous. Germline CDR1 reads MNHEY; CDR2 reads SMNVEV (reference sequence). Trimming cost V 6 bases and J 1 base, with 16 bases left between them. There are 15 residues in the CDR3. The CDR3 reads CASSRSPETSYEQYF. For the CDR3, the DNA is TGTGCCAGCAGCCGAAGCCCCGAGACATCCTACGAGCAGTACTTC.

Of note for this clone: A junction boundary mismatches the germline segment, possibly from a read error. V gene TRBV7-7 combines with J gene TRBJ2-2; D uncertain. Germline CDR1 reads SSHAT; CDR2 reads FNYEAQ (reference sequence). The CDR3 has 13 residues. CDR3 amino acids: CASSLRSTGELFF. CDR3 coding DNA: TGTGCTAGCAGCTTAAGGAGCACCGGGGAGCTGTTTTTT.

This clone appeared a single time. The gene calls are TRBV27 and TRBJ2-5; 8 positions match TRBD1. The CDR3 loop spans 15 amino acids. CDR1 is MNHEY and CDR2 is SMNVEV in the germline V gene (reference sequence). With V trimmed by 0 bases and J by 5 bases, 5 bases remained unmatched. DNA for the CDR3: TGTGCCAGCAGTTTATCGACCAGGGGGCGCGAGACCCAGTACTTC. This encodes CASSLSTRGRETQYF.

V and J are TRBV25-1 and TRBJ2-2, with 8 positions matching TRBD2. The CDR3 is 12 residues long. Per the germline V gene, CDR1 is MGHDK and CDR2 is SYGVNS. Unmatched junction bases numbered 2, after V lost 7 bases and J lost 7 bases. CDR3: CASNAGGGELFF. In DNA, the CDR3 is TGTGCCAGCAACGCGGGAGGCGGGGAGCTGTTTTTT.

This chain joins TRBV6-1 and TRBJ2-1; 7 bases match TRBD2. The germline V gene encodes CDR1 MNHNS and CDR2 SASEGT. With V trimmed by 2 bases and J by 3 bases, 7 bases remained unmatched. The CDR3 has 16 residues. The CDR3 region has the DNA TGTGCCAGCAGTGAATCCGCGGGAGCACTCTACAATGAGCAGTTCTTC. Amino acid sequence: CASSESAGALYNEQFF.

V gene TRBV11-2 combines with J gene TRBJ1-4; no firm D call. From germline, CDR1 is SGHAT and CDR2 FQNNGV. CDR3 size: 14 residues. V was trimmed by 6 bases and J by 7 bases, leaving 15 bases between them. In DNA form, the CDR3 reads TGTGCCAGCAGTTACGGGTCCCCACCTGAAAAACTGTTTTTT. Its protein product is CASSYGSPPEKLFF.

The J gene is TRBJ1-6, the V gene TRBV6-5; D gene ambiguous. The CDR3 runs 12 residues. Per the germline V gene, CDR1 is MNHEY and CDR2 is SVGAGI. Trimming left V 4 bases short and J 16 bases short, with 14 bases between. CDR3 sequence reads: CASSFLNSGLHF. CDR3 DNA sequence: TGTGCCAGCAGTTTCCTCAATTCGGGACTCCACTTT.

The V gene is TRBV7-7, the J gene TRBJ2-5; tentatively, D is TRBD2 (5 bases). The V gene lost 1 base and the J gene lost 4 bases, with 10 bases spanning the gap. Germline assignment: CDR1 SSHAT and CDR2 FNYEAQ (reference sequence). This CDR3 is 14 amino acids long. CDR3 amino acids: CASSLVGSGETQYF. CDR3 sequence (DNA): TGTGCCAGCAGCTTAGTGGGCAGCGGAGAGACCCAGTACTTC.

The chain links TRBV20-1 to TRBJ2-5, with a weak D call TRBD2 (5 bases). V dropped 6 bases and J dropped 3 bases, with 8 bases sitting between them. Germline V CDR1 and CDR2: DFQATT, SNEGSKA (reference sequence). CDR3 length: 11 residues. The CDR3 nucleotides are TGCAGTGCCACCGGGGAAGAGACCCAGTACTTC. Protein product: CSATGEETQYF.

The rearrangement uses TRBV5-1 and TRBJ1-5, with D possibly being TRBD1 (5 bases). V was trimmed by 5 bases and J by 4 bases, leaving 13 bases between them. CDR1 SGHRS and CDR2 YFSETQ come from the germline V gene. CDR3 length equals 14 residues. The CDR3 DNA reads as TGCGCCAGCAGACGCCAAGGGGAAAATCAGCCCCAGCATTTT. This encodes CASRRQGENQPQHF. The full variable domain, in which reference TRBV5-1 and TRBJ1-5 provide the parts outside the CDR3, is KAGVTQTPRYLIKTRGQQVTLSCSPISGHRSVSWYQQTPGQGLQFLFEYFSETQRNKGNFPGRFSGRQFSNSRSEMNVSTLELGDSALYLCASRRQGENQPQHFGDGTRLSIL.

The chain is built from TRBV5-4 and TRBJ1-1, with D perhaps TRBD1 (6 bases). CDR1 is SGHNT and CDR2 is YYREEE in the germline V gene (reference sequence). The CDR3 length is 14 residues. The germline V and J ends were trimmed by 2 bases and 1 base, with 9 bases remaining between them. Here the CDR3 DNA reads TGTGCCAGCAGCTTAACAGGGACGAACACTGAAGCTTTCTTT. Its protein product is CASSLTGTNTEAFF.

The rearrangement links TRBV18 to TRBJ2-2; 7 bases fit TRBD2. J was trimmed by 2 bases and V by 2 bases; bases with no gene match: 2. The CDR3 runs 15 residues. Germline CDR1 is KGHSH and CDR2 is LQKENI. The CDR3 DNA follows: TGTGCCAGCTCACCAGGGAGGGGCAACACCGGGGAGCTGTTTTTT. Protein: CASSPGRGNTGELFF.

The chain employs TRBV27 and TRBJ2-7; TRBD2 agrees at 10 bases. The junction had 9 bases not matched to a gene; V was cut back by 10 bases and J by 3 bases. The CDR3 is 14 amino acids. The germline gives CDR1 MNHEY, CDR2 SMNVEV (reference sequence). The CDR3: CATSGTSALYEQYF. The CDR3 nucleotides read TGTGCCACCTCCGGGACTAGCGCTCTCTACGAGCAGTACTTC.

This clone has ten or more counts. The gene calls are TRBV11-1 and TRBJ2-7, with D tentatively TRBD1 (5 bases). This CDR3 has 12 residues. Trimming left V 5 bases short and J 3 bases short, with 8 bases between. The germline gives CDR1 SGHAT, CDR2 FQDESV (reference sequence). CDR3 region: CASSKTDYEQYF. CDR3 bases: TGTGCCAGCAGCAAGACAGACTACGAGCAGTACTTC.

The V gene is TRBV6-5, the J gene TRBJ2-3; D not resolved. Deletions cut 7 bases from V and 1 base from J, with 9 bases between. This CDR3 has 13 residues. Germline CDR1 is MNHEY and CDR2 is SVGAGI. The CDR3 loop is CASTFPGTDTQYF. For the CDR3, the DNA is TGTGCCAGCACTTTTCCCGGCACAGATACGCAGTATTTT.